This T cell receptor (beta chain) comes out of a study of tumor-infiltrating lymphocytes in primary liver carcinoma. Investigators took RNA and DNA out together from roughly 21-30 mg of unsorted bulk tissue. A constant-region primer served to make TCR beta cDNA from roughly 460 ng total RNA. Slightly modified ARM-PCR, run as three nested multiplex PCR rounds, produced the TCR beta libraries. Using its own MiXCR run on the multiplex PCR reads, TCRdb lists one record per CDR3 protein. Of tens of thousands of distinct CDR3 sequences listed, 55% to 85% are singletons. The sequence was obtained from a man in his forties or fifties with primary liver carcinoma and hepatitis B virus infection. Sample: liver tumor tissue from sampling region 1. The subset denotes: tumor region T1, superior pole.

The CDR3 coding sequence is TGTGCCAACTACCCTGGACAGGGGCATTACGAGCAGTACTTC. This encodes CANYPGQGHYEQYF. This chain joins TRBV6-5 and TRBJ2-7; 9 bases align to TRBD1. Germline V gene lookup returns CDR1 MNHEY and CDR2 SVGAGI. Trimming at V came to 10 bases and at J to 4 bases, leaving 11 bases not matched to a gene. CDR3 length equals 14 residues.